One sample yielded the 25 T cell receptor beta chains listed below, sequenced in a study of human T cells and chemical hapten exposure. TCRdb re-derived calls from the 5' RACE reads in MiXCR, one entry per CDR3 protein. The sample has tens of thousands of distinct CDR3 sequences, 15% to 20% seen once; the top ten hold nearly 7%. Unfractionated whole blood served as the source for total RNA extraction. The receptors originated from a female donor in good health.

The gene calls are TRBV11-2 and TRBJ1-1; 7 positions match TRBD1. Germline CDR1 reads SGHAT; CDR2 reads FQNNGV. There are 15 residues in the CDR3. V shed 0 bases, J shed 5 bases, and the junction held 6 bases outside the gene matches. The CDR3 spells CASSLDQGGWTEAFF. The CDR3 DNA reads TGTGCCAGCAGCTTAGATCAGGGGGGATGGACTGAAGCTTTCTTT.

This clonotype came up a few times. The chain uses TRBV11-2 and TRBJ2-3; D may be TRBD1 or TRBD2 (5 bases each). CDR1 is SGHAT and CDR2 is FQNNGV in the germline V gene. V shed 1 base and J shed 0 bases, with 11 bases lying between them. The CDR3 is 16 amino acids. CDR3 sequence: CASSLGGSPSTDTQYF. CDR3 nucleotides: TGTGCCAGCAGCTTAGGGGGGTCCCCTAGCACAGATACGCAGTATTTT.

In its sample, this clonotype was seen a few times. This chain joins TRBV14 and TRBJ2-7; D possibly uses TRBD1 or TRBD2 (5 bases each). The V gene's germline CDR1 is SGHDN and CDR2 FVKESK. The ends were cut back, 0 bases at V and 0 bases at J, with 15 bases in the middle. This CDR3 comprises 17 residues. CDR3 loop: CASSQDHYWGSSYEQYF. The CDR3, as DNA: TGTGCCAGCAGCCAAGATCACTATTGGGGGAGCTCCTACGAGCAGTACTTC.

A few counts support this clonotype. The V and J genes are TRBV12-5 and TRBJ1-1; 8 positions agree with TRBD1. From germline, CDR1 is LGHNT and CDR2 FRNRAP. This CDR3 comprises 13 residues. The J segment lost 4 bases and the V segment lost 6 bases, leaving 4 bases of the junction unmatched. The CDR3: CASGRQGSTEAFF. CDR3 nucleotides: TGTGCTAGTGGCCGACAGGGGAGCACTGAAGCTTTCTTT.

The gene calls are TRBV20-1 and TRBJ2-5; TRBD2 aligns across 15 bases. V dropped 4 bases and J dropped 2; count of bases not matched to a gene: 5. CDR1 and CDR2 (germline): DFQATT, SNEGSKA (reference sequence). The CDR3 runs 16 residues. The DNA of the CDR3 is TGCAGTGCTACAGGACTAGCGGGGGGGCAGCAAGAGACCCAGTACTTC. As protein: CSATGLAGGQQETQYF.

The sample holds a few counts of this clonotype. This rearrangement joins TRBV6-2 or TRBV6-3 to TRBJ2-3; the D is unclear. The germline gives CDR1 MNHEY, CDR2 SVGEGT. Trimming removed 0 bases at V and 7 bases at J, with 11 bases between. CDR3 length equals 14 residues. The CDR3 DNA reads TGTGCCAGCAGTTACTCGACGTTTGACAATACGCAGTATTTT. Its protein is CASSYSTFDNTQYF.

This clonotype was detected only a few times. The chain couples TRBV12-3 or TRBV12-4 to TRBJ1-2; D ambiguous. Trimming removed 1 base from V and 8 bases from J, with 14 bases in between. The CDR3 consists of 14 residues. The DNA of the CDR3 is TGTGCCAGCAGTTTAGAGACCACCAGCTGGGGCTACACCTTC. Amino acid sequence: CASSLETTSWGYTF.

The chain links TRBV12-3 or TRBV12-4 to TRBJ2-3; D gene unclear. This CDR3 comprises 15 residues. V was shortened by 3 bases and J by 6 bases, with 16 bases between the two germline ends. CDR3 DNA sequence: TGTGCCAGCAGTTTTAACAAGTTGCGGATGGATACGCAGTATTTT. Translated, it gives CASSFNKLRMDTQYF.

V is TRBV12-3 or TRBV12-4 and J is TRBJ2-3; TRBD2 matches 10 bases. The CDR3 covers 14 residues. The ends lost 7 bases at V and 10 bases at J; junction bases unmatched: 11. The CDR3 reads CASTLGLAVTAQYF. CDR3 DNA: TGTGCCAGCACCCTAGGACTAGCGGTTACGGCGCAGTATTTT.

The chain recombines TRBV18 with TRBJ1-4; no clear D. Germline loops: CDR1 KGHSH, CDR2 LQKENI. The CDR3 covers 14 residues. Trimming removed 2 bases at V and 2 bases at J, with 6 bases between. For the CDR3, the DNA is TGTGCCAGCTCACCAATCGGGACTAATGAAAAACTGTTTTTT. Its protein is CASSPIGTNEKLFF.

In its sample, this clonotype was seen a few times. CDR3 bases: TGTGCCAGCAGCGTTGGGATCAGGGGAGGCAATGAGCAGTTCTTC. Its protein product is CASSVGIRGGNEQFF. V is TRBV9 and J is TRBJ2-1; D could derive from TRBD1 or TRBD2 (6 bases each). Per germline, CDR1 SGDLS and CDR2 YYNGEE. The CDR3 has 15 amino acids. V lost 2 bases and J lost 6, with 15 bases in between.

The rearrangement links TRBV28 to TRBJ2-3, with D perhaps TRBD1 or TRBD2 (6 bases each). Trimming shortened V by 2 bases and J by 4 bases, and 10 bases separated the two germline ends. The CDR3 is 14 amino acids. Germline V gene sequence: CDR1 MDHEN, CDR2 SYDVKM. CDR3 residues: CASSLGGTSDTQYF. CDR3 sequence (DNA): TGTGCCAGCAGTTTAGGCGGGACATCAGATACGCAGTATTTT.

The chain combines TRBV2 with TRBJ1-1; a weak D match, TRBD1 (5 bases). This CDR3 has 14 residues. The germline V and J ends were trimmed by 6 bases and 0 bases, with 11 bases remaining between them. Germline CDR1 SNHLY, CDR2 FYNNEI. CDR3 nucleotides: TGTGCCAGCAGCGAGACAGTTATGAACACTGAAGCTTTCTTT. Residues: CASSETVMNTEAFF.

This clonotype showed up just a few times. The chain joins TRBV20-1 to TRBJ2-3, with D perhaps assigned TRBD1 or TRBD2 (7 bases each). Germline CDR1 DFQATT, CDR2 SNEGSKA (reference sequence). The CDR3 sequence is 18 residues long. V gave up 1 base and J gave up 4 bases, with 24 bases separating them. In nucleotides, the CDR3 is TGCAGTGCTAGAGGCCCAGGGGGAGGGCCTTTAGGATCAGATACGCAGTATTTT. Translating gives CSARGPGGGPLGSDTQYF.

The V gene is TRBV7-2, the J gene TRBJ2-2, with 9 nucleotides matching TRBD1. The trim removed 1 base at V and 4 bases at J, leaving 1 base unmatched. CDR3 length: 15 residues. Looked up from germline, CDR1 is SGHTA and CDR2 is FQGNSA. The CDR3 spells CASSLDRGRTGELFF. CDR3 in DNA: TGTGCCAGCAGCTTAGACAGGGGGCGCACCGGGGAGCTGTTTTTT.

The chain is built from TRBV12-3 or TRBV12-4 and TRBJ1-5; possible D gene TRBD1, 6 bases. The CDR3 runs to 14 residues. Trimming took off 5 bases at V and 2 bases at J, with 10 bases between the two ends. The CDR3 sequence: CASSLRQGNQPQHF. CDR3 DNA sequence: TGTGCCAGCAGTCTTCGACAGGGCAATCAGCCCCAGCATTTT.

This clonotype was counted at least ten times. The chain uses TRBV20-1 and TRBJ1-5; D is unresolved. The length of the CDR3 is 12 residues. Germline V gene lookup returns CDR1 DFQATT and CDR2 SNEGSKA (reference sequence). Deletions cut 1 base from V and 4 bases from J, with 5 bases between. CDR3 protein: CSARGENQPQHF. The DNA of the CDR3 is TGCAGTGCTAGAGGAGAAAATCAGCCCCAGCATTTT.

This chain joins TRBV7-2 and TRBJ2-1; TRBD2 aligns across 8 bases. The CDR3 length is 15 residues. V dropped 5 bases and J dropped 10; count of bases not matched to a gene: 13. Per germline, CDR1 SGHTA and CDR2 FQGNSA. CDR3 sequence (DNA): TGTGCCAGCAGCAATCTAGCGGGCCCCCCCGGCGAGCAGTTCTTC. Residues: CASSNLAGPPGEQFF.

This sequence joins TRBV12-3 or TRBV12-4 and TRBJ1-1; no clear D. The CDR3 totals 17 residues. Trimming took 2 bases from V and 3 from J, leaving 19 bases between them. The CDR3 protein is CASSLWWGGGSDTEAFF. CDR3 nucleotides: TGTGCCAGCAGTTTATGGTGGGGAGGAGGTTCGGACACTGAAGCTTTCTTT.

This clonotype has only a few counts. CDR3 region: CASSFTGFEQFF. CDR3 DNA sequence: TGTGCCAGCAGTTTCACAGGGTTTGAGCAGTTCTTC. The J gene is TRBJ2-1, the V gene TRBV12-3 or TRBV12-4, with a possible D match to TRBD1 (6 bases). This CDR3 is 12 amino acids long. V dropped 3 bases and J dropped 9 bases, with 9 bases sitting between them.

This clonotype was seen a handful of times. In DNA, the CDR3 is TGTGCCAGCAGTCTTGGAAGCTCGGGAAACACCATATATTTT. Translation: CASSLGSSGNTIYF. The J gene is TRBJ1-3, the V gene TRBV28; D is ambiguous. The V gene's germline CDR1 is MDHEN and CDR2 SYDVKM. V lost 5 bases to trimming and J lost 4 bases, with 12 bases between them. CDR3 size: 14 residues.

V gene TRBV3-1 combines with J gene TRBJ2-5, with D unclear. Germline loops: CDR1 LGHDT, CDR2 YNNKEL (reference sequence). V was shortened by 5 bases and J by 5 bases, with 21 bases between the two germline ends. The CDR3 sequence is 16 residues long. CDR3 coding DNA: TGTGCCAGCAGCGATGACTCGGTCAGGAATCGCGAGACCCAGTACTTC. This sequence encodes CASSDDSVRNRETQYF.

This clonotype was counted at least ten times. The junction does not match germline at one end; this may be a read error. The chain recombines TRBV5-1 with TRBJ2-5; no definite D call. In germline, CDR1 is SGHRS, CDR2 YFSETQ. The CDR3 spans 11 residues. CDR3 nucleotide sequence: TGTGCCAGCAGTGTCCAAGAGACCCAGTACTTC. Translated: CASSVQETQYF. The full variable domain, completed using reference TRBV5-1 and TRBJ2-5, is KAGVTQTPRYLIKTRGQQVTLSCSPISGHRSVSWYQQTPGQGLQFLFEYFSETQRNKGNFPGRFSGRQFSNSRSEMNVSTLELGDSALYLCASSVQETQYFGPGTRLLVL.

The rearrangement uses TRBV12-3 or TRBV12-4 and TRBJ1-1; D is ambiguous. The CDR3 runs to 13 residues. The V and J ends lost 6 bases and 1 base respectively, with 9 bases between them. CDR3 sequence reads: CASRYDTNTEAFF. In DNA, the CDR3 is TGTGCCAGCAGGTACGACACGAACACTGAAGCTTTCTTT.

This chain uses TRBV20-1 with TRBJ1-1; 8 positions match TRBD1. Unmatched junction bases numbered 4, after V lost 4 bases and J lost 6 bases. Germline CDR1 reads DFQATT; CDR2 reads SNEGSKA (reference sequence). The CDR3 loop spans 12 amino acids. CDR3 in amino acids: CSATGGTAEAFF. DNA of the CDR3: TGCAGTGCTACAGGGGGCACCGCTGAAGCTTTCTTT.